These T cell receptor beta chains were read from a single sample in a study of T cell changes during pregnancy in multiple sclerosis. Sequenced by immunoSEQ multiplex PCR; TCRdb stores in-frame clones only, minus some. The data contain 50,000 or so clones, approximately 91% of them singletons. The sequencing here drew on CD4+ T cells from peripheral blood mononuclear cells, taken in the second trimester of pregnancy. These receptors were obtained from a female donor with multiple sclerosis, enrolled in a pregnancy study. The conserved cysteine and the conserved F or W are not part of the CDR3 here.

V: TRBV6-1; J: TRBJ2-5; CDR3: ASRRQGGQETQY
V: TRBV4-2; J: TRBJ1-1; CDR3: ASSQDNGGQGEAF
V: TRBV10-3; J: TRBJ2-1; CDR3: AISELGTVLYNEQF
V: TRBV11-2; J: TRBJ1-6; CDR3: ASSASRTPVAYNSPLH
V: TRBV6-5; J: TRBJ2-3; CDR3: ASSYGTSGEQHTQY
V: TRBV7-9; J: TRBJ2-3; CDR3: ASSSRDTRTDTQY
V: TRBV7-9; J: TRBJ1-6; CDR3: ASSRGGTPPLPLH
V: TRBV10-3; J: TRBJ1-1; CDR3: AISERGGLNTEAF
V: TRBV19; J: TRBJ2-1; CDR3: ATSPRQVYNEQF
V: TRBV7-3; J: TRBJ2-5; CDR3: ASSLSRQETQY
V: TRBV9; J: TRBJ1-4; CDR3: ASSVAGDDEKLF
V: TRBV5-1; J: TRBJ2-5; CDR3: ASSLVRTNQETQY
V: TRBV5-1; J: TRBJ1-1; CDR3: ASSQDGGLNTEAF
V: TRBV18; J: TRBJ2-2; CDR3: ASSASPGGGGTGELF
V: TRBV7-8; J: TRBJ1-6; CDR3: ASSLASGGAYNSPLH
V: TRBV18; J: TRBJ1-2; CDR3: ASSPEGANYGYT
V: TRBV5-4; J: TRBJ2-7; CDR3: ASSLLSPSGASYEQY
V: TRBV6-5; J: TRBJ1-2; CDR3: ASSPHRVRNYGYT
V: TRBV5-1; J: TRBJ2-7; CDR3: ASSFGTGGGEQY
V: TRBV7-2; J: TRBJ1-2; CDR3: ASSLGGSYYGYT
V: TRBV29-1; J: TRBJ2-5; CDR3: SVGLSTGGETQY
V: TRBV4-1; J: TRBJ1-2; CDR3: ASSQVGTGRGYT
V: TRBV9; J: TRBJ2-1; CDR3: ASSRRLAGVYSSYNEQF
V: TRBV5-4; J: TRBJ1-1; CDR3: AVQRQGWNTEAF
V: TRBV7-9; J: TRBJ2-1; CDR3: ASSPQGNEQF
V: TRBV4-2; J: TRBJ1-1; CDR3: ASSQATGGAEAF
V: TRBV10-3; J: TRBJ2-3; CDR3: AISGIGRGATDTQY
V: TRBV30; J: TRBJ1-3; CDR3: AWTHLKSPAGAAGNTIY
V: TRBV18; J: TRBJ2-6; CDR3: ASSPPLRQDWDVSGANVLT
V: TRBV5-6; J: TRBJ2-5; CDR3: ASSWGLAGEQETQY
V: TRBV29-1; J: TRBJ2-7; CDR3: SVPREEGYEQY
V: TRBV30; J: TRBJ2-7; CDR3: AWDRNYEQY
V: TRBV19; J: TRBJ1-1; CDR3: ASSIASTLNTEAF
V: TRBV6-1; J: TRBJ1-5; CDR3: ASSGGQGGGQPQH